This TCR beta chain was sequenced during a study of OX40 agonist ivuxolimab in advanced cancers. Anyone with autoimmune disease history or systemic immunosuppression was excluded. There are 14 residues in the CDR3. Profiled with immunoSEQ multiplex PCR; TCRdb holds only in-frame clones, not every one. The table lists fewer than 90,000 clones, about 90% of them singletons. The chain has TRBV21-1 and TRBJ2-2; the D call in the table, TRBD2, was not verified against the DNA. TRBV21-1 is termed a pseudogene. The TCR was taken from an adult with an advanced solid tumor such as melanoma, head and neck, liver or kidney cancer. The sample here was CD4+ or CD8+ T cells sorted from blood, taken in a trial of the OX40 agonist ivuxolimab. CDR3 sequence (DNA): TGTGCCATTCTAGCGGCCCCGAACACCGGGGAGCTGTTTTTT. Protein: CAILAAPNTGELFF.